This TCR beta chain comes out of a study of blood T cell repertoires in COVID-19. Study overall: The study drew acute and convalescent COVID-19 samples from the United States, Italy and Spain. Nucleic acid was either cDNA or gDNA, and it came from T cells, B-cell-depleted T cells, or PBMCs.

The CDR3 sequence is 14 residues long. V lost 4 bases to trimming and J lost 4 bases, with 12 bases between them. CDR1 and CDR2 from the germline V gene are LNHDA and SQIVND (reference sequence). In the study's own analysis: Quantification of nucleated cells was approximated via reference gene primer amplification. Clones were read by immunoSEQ multiplex PCR, and TCRdb kept only the in-frame ones, dropping some. Clonal size and the V and J genes are those of that table, whereas D and trimming came from the DNA. This table has about 43,000 clones, approximately 86% appearing once. The chain joins TRBV19 to TRBJ2-3, with D tentatively TRBD2 (6 bases). The source is a man between 60 and 75 years old with active COVID-19. Sequencing used peripheral blood. In nucleotides, the CDR3 is TGTGCCAGTAGTAGGGACTGGGCGGCAGATACGCAGTATTTT. Translation gives CASSRDWAADTQYF.